The present T cell receptor beta chain was sequenced within a study of graft-versus-host responses after intestinal transplantation. Overall study context: Anti-thymocyte globulin induction preceded two to four years of tacrolimus and steroid maintenance in all recipients.

On this clone: Its antigen is unknown.

Assay used: immunoSEQ multiplex PCR; TCRdb lists only in-frame clones, some missing. The table includes some 110,000 clones, about 92% detected once. Study results and caveats: In recipient marrow, GvH clones were found, and some appeared first in ileum or blood.

Germline V gene lookup returns CDR1 SGHDT and CDR2 YYEEEE. Trimming took off 0 bases at V and 0 bases at J, with 4 bases between the two ends. This CDR3 has 14 residues. The rearrangement uses TRBV5-6 and TRBJ1-3, with D unresolved. The clonotype originates from a human donor who was the organ donor for an intestinal transplant. Sample: unstimulated CD8+ T cells sorted from spleen or lymph node cells, taken before transplant. The CDR3 sequence: CASSLDNSGNTIYF. As DNA, the CDR3 is TGTGCCAGCAGCTTGGACAACTCTGGAAACACCATATATTTT.